One and the same sample provided the 24 T cell receptor beta chains below, sequenced in a study of OX40 agonist ivuxolimab in advanced cancers. Assay used: immunoSEQ multiplex PCR; TCRdb lists only in-frame clones, some missing. The sample carries fewer than 50,000 clones, just under 90% recorded once. The specimen was CD4+ or CD8+ T cells sorted from blood, collected in a trial of the OX40 agonist ivuxolimab. All receptors come from an adult with an advanced solid tumor such as melanoma, head and neck, liver or kidney cancer.

The chain's CDR3 is CASSLASTRADTQYF. CDR3 coding DNA: TGTGCCAGCAGCTTAGCATCCACACGGGCAGATACGCAGTATTTT. The rearrangement links TRBV11-2 to TRBJ2-3; D gene ambiguous. Germline assignment: CDR1 SGHAT and CDR2 FQNNGV. The CDR3 is made up of 15 amino acids. The germline V and J ends were trimmed by 1 base and 4 bases, with 12 bases remaining between them. Combining the CDR3 with reference TRBV11-2 and TRBJ2-3 gives the whole variable domain EAGVAQSPRYKIIEKRQSVAFWCNPISGHATLYWYQQILGQGPKLLIQFQNNGVVDDSQLPKDRFSAERLKGVDSTLKIQPAKLEDSAVYLCASSLASTRADTQYFGPGTRLTVL.

The count of this clone is one. The rearrangement joins TRBV4-3 to TRBJ2-1, with D maybe TRBD1 (5 bases). CDR3 length: 12 residues. The V end lost 2 bases, the J end lost 9 bases, and 8 bases lay between the germline ends. The germline V gene encodes CDR1 LGHNA and CDR2 YSLEER. Here the CDR3 DNA reads TGCGCCAGCAGCCAACAGGGTGGTGAGCAGTTCTTC. Protein sequence: CASSQQGGEQFF.

The rearrangement joins TRBV5-1 to TRBJ2-7, with 10 positions matching TRBD2. V lost 3 bases to trimming and J lost 4 bases; unmatched junction nucleotides: 7. Germline assignment: CDR1 SGHRS and CDR2 YFSETQ. This CDR3 comprises 15 residues. CDR3 sequence reads: CASSSLSGGPYEQYF. For the CDR3, the DNA is TGCGCCAGCAGCTCCCTTAGCGGGGGGCCTTACGAGCAGTACTTC.

V and J are TRBV7-9 and TRBJ1-4; no clear D. CDR1 SEHNR and CDR2 FQNEAQ come from the germline V gene (reference sequence). The V end was cut by 1 base, the J end by 5 bases, with 8 bases between. The CDR3 sequence is 14 residues long. The CDR3 DNA reads TGTGCCAGCAGCTTAGTTGTGTCCAATGAAAAACTGTTTTTT. Encoded protein: CASSLVVSNEKLFF.

The chain combines TRBV27 with TRBJ2-1; 11 bases map to TRBD2. This CDR3 has 15 amino acids. The V segment lost 7 bases and the J segment 2 bases; nucleotides outside the gene matches: 4. CDR1 and CDR2 from the germline V gene are MNHEY and SMNVEV (reference sequence). The CDR3 sequence: CASKTGLAAYNEQFF. Here the CDR3 DNA reads TGTGCCAGCAAGACGGGACTAGCGGCCTACAATGAGCAGTTCTTC.

Points on this clone: This same CDR3 is encoded by further DNA sequences in the sample. The chain couples TRBV27 to TRBJ1-5, with D possibly being TRBD1 (6 bases). The germline V gene has CDR1 MNHEY and CDR2 SMNVEV (reference sequence). V gave up 0 bases and J gave up 6 bases, with 9 bases separating them. The CDR3 spans 14 residues. CDR3 DNA: TGTGCCAGCAGTTTATCGGCAGGGGTTCAGCCCCAGCATTTT. As protein: CASSLSAGVQPQHF.

The chain is built from TRBV7-3 and TRBJ1-1; D remains ambiguous. Germline V lookup: CDR1 SGHTA, CDR2 FQGTGA. CDR3 length equals 13 residues. V dropped 3 bases and J dropped 8 bases, with 13 bases sitting between them. Written as DNA, the CDR3 is TGTGCCAGCAGCTTTGGGTCCGTTAAAGAAGCTTTCTTT. Translated: CASSFGSVKEAFF. The variable domain in full, with the rest retrieved from reference TRBV7-3 and TRBJ1-1, is GAGVSQTPSNKVTEKGKYVELRCDPISGHTALYWYRQSLGQGPEFLIYFQGTGAADDSGLPNDRFFAVRPEGSVSTLKIQRTERGDSAVYLCASSFGSVKEAFFGQGTRLTVV.

The chain employs TRBV6-5 and TRBJ2-7, with D unclear. V lost 0 bases to trimming and J lost 1 base, with 4 bases between them. CDR1 and CDR2 from the germline V gene are MNHEY and SVGAGI. The CDR3 consists of 13 residues. The CDR3: CASSYSGSYEQYF. As DNA, the CDR3 is TGTGCCAGCAGTTACTCCGGATCCTACGAGCAGTACTTC.

The rearrangement joins TRBV6-5 to TRBJ2-3, with 7 bases that match TRBD1. This CDR3 spans 13 amino acids. Germline V CDR1 and CDR2: MNHEY, SVGAGI. Trimming took 6 bases from V and 3 from J; bases not matched to a gene: 3. In DNA, the CDR3 is TGTGCCAGCAGACCGACAGGGACAGATACGCAGTATTTT. Translation: CASRPTGTDTQYF.

The chain employs TRBV27 and TRBJ2-6; D call uncertain. Germline V gene data show CDR1 as MNHEY and CDR2 as SMNVEV (reference sequence). The CDR3 length is 16 residues. V was trimmed by 5 bases and J by 2 bases, leaving 13 bases between them. In DNA form, the CDR3 reads TGTGCCAGCAGTCGCAACAACATTGCTGGGGCCAACGTCCTGACTTTC. Its translation: CASSRNNIAGANVLTF. Drawing the rest from reference TRBV27 and TRBJ2-6, the complete variable domain is EAQVTQNPRYLITVTGKKLTVTCSQNMNHEYMSWYRQDPGLGLRQIYYSMNVEVTDKGDVPEGYKVSRKEKRNFPLILESPSPNQTSLYFCASSRNNIAGANVLTFGAGSRLTVL.

This chain joins TRBV7-9 and TRBJ2-5; possibly TRBD1 for D (7 bases). Germline-derived CDR1 and CDR2 are SEHNR and FQNEAQ (reference sequence). The CDR3 runs 14 residues. The V and J ends lost 5 bases and 2 bases respectively, with 12 bases between them. CDR3: CASSEQGRQETQYF. The CDR3, as DNA: TGTGCCAGCAGCGAACAGGGGAGGCAAGAGACCCAGTACTTC.

The chain joins TRBV6-5 to TRBJ2-7; 12 nucleotides match TRBD2. Germline loops: CDR1 MNHEY, CDR2 SVGAGI. J lost 3 bases, V lost 0 bases, and 3 bases had no gene match. This CDR3 comprises 16 residues. Here the CDR3 reads CASSYSRLAGVYEQYF. The CDR3 DNA sequence: TGTGCCAGCAGTTACTCGAGACTAGCGGGAGTCTACGAGCAGTACTTC.

This clone was seen once. The rearrangement uses TRBV6-1 and TRBJ2-7; 8 bases line up with TRBD2. Unmatched junction bases numbered 7, after V lost 2 bases and J lost 1 base. The germline CDR1 and CDR2 sequences are MNHNS and SASEGT. This CDR3 has 16 residues. The CDR3 spells CASSERGSGASYEQYF. The CDR3 nucleotides are TGTGCCAGCAGTGAACGGGGTAGCGGGGCTTCCTACGAGCAGTACTTC.

The genes are TRBV7-2 and TRBJ2-1; D is ambiguous. The CDR3 consists of 12 residues. V lost 5 bases to trimming and J lost 6 bases, with 8 bases between them. In germline, CDR1 is SGHTA, CDR2 FQGNSA. CDR3 in amino acids: CASSPGRNEQFF. The CDR3 coding sequence is TGTGCCAGCAGCCCAGGACGCAATGAGCAGTTCTTC.

The chain employs TRBV11-2 and TRBJ2-1; D is uncertain. Trimming removed 6 bases from V and 3 bases from J, with 15 bases in between. The CDR3 has 15 residues. The germline CDR1 and CDR2 sequences are SGHAT and FQNNGV. CDR3 in DNA: TGTGCCAGCAGTCCCCGGGCCGACCGCTACAATGAGCAGTTCTTC. It translates to CASSPRADRYNEQFF. The full variable domain, rest sourced from reference TRBV11-2 and TRBJ2-1, is EAGVAQSPRYKIIEKRQSVAFWCNPISGHATLYWYQQILGQGPKLLIQFQNNGVVDDSQLPKDRFSAERLKGVDSTLKIQPAKLEDSAVYLCASSPRADRYNEQFFGPGTRLTVL.

This clone turned up a few times. The chain employs TRBV5-6 and TRBJ1-1; TRBD1 is a possible D gene (6 bases). The germline CDR1 and CDR2 sequences are SGHDT and YYEEEE. Trimming shortened V by 0 bases and J by 5 bases, and 20 bases separated the two germline ends. The CDR3 length is 17 residues. CDR3 sequence: CASSLAGGGGPETEAFF. CDR3 DNA sequence: TGTGCCAGCAGCTTGGCCGGAGGGGGGGGCCCTGAAACTGAAGCTTTCTTT.

The rearrangement links TRBV4-1 to TRBJ2-7; the D is unclear. Trimming took 4 bases from V and 3 from J, leaving 13 bases between them. The CDR3 contains 14 residues. Per the germline V gene, CDR1 is MGHRA and CDR2 is YSYEKL. The CDR3 region is CASSPTTASYEQYF. The CDR3 DNA reads TGCGCCAGCAGCCCCACGACGGCAAGCTACGAGCAGTACTTC.

The chain recombines TRBV29-1 with TRBJ1-4; D is uncertain. The germline CDR1 and CDR2 sequences are SQVTM and ANQGSEA. The CDR3 consists of 13 residues. Trimming took off 5 bases at V and 8 bases at J, with 15 bases between the two ends. CDR3 loop: CSVCVPVGEKLFF. Here the CDR3 DNA reads TGCAGCGTTTGCGTCCCAGTGGGCGAAAAACTGTTTTTT.

The chain couples TRBV7-9 to TRBJ1-5; D gene uncertain. The V gene lost 4 bases and the J gene lost 0 bases, with 7 bases spanning the gap. CDR3 size: 14 residues. Per germline, CDR1 SEHNR and CDR2 FQNEAQ (reference sequence). CDR3 region: CASSSGYSNQPQHF. The CDR3 nucleotides read TGTGCCAGCAGCTCGGGATATAGCAATCAGCCCCAGCATTTT. The whole variable domain, remainder taken from reference TRBV7-9 and TRBJ1-5, is DTGVSQNPRHKITKRGQNVTFRCDPISEHNRLYWYRQTLGQGPEFLTYFQNEAQLEKSRLLSDRFSAERPKGSFSTLEIQRTEQGDSAMYLCASSSGYSNQPQHFGDGTRLSIL.

The V and J genes are TRBV9 and TRBJ2-7; 8 bases are shared with TRBD1. Unmatched junction bases numbered 10, after V lost 3 bases and J lost 5 bases. Looked up from germline, CDR1 is SGDLS and CDR2 is YYNGEE. The CDR3 is 15 amino acids. The CDR3 protein is CASSARDRMTNEQYF. CDR3 bases: TGTGCCAGCAGCGCCCGGGACAGGATGACGAACGAGCAGTACTTC.

J is TRBJ2-7 and V is TRBV4-2; D is ambiguous. The V end lost 5 bases, the J end lost 0 bases, and 2 bases lay between the germline ends. From germline, CDR1 is LGHNA and CDR2 YNFKEQ. The CDR3 has 11 residues. In nucleotides, the CDR3 is TGTGCCAGCAGCGGCTCCTACGAGCAGTACTTC. Translated: CASSGSYEQYF.

The rearrangement joins TRBV21-1 to TRBJ1-2; whether TRBD1, the table's D call, matches the DNA was not checked. TRBV21-1 is noted as a pseudogene. The CDR3 runs to 18 residues. The CDR3 sequence: CASSKGAGDRRSPLGYTF. The CDR3 DNA reads as TGTGCCAGCAGCAAAGGGGCCGGGGACAGGCGTTCTCCCTTAGGCTACACCTTC.

The V and J genes are TRBV7-8 and TRBJ2-5, with D perhaps given as TRBD1 or TRBD2 (5 bases each). The V end was cut by 1 base, the J end by 3 bases, with 12 bases between. Germline V gene sequence: CDR1 SGHVS, CDR2 FQNEAQ. There are 15 residues in the CDR3. The DNA for the CDR3 is TGTGCCAGCAGCTTAGATCCGGGGACGGAAGAGACCCAGTACTTC. Translation gives CASSLDPGTEETQYF.

V usage is TRBV5-4 and J usage is TRBJ2-7; 11 bases match TRBD2. Germline-derived CDR1 and CDR2 are SGHNT and YYREEE (reference sequence). CDR3 length: 18 residues. V gave up 5 bases and J gave up 1 base; unmatched junction bases: 14. The CDR3 loop reads CASSLPGLAVTESYEQYF. CDR3 coding DNA: TGTGCCAGCAGTTTACCGGGACTAGCGGTTACCGAATCCTACGAGCAGTACTTC.